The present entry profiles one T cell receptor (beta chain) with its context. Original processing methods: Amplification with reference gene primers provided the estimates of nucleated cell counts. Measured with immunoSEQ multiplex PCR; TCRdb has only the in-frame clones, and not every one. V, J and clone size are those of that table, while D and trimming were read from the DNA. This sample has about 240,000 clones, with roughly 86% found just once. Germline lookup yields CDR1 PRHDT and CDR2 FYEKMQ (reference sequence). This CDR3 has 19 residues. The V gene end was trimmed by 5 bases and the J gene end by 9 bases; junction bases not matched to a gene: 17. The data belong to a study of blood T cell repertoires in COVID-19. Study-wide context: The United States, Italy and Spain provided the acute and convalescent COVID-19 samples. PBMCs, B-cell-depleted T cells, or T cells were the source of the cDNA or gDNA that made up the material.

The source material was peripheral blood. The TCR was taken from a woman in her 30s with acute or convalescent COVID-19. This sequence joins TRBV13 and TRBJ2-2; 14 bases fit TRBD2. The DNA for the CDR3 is TGTGCCAGCAGCGCCGCGACTAGCGGGAGGGCCATCAACCTCAGGGAGCTGTTTTTT. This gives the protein CASSAATSGRAINLRELFF.